The rows below give T cell receptor beta chains drawn from one sample of a study of blood T cell repertoires in COVID-19. Clones were read by immunoSEQ multiplex PCR, and TCRdb kept only the in-frame ones, dropping some. The data show under 95,000 clones, roughly 78% seen once. Sequencing was done on a sample of peripheral blood. The receptors originated from a man aged 55-75 years with active or convalescent COVID-19. CDR3s include the opening cysteine and the closing phenylalanine or tryptophan. The D gene is left open where the match is weak. Expanded clones are given a class, and other clones once, few, many or no size at all.

j_call d_call clone_size v_call cdr3_aa cdr3_nt
TRBJ1-1 . . TRBV3-1/TRBV3-2 CASSQGGRGTEAFF TGTGCCAGCAGCCAAGGGGGGCGGGGGACTGAAGCTTTCTTT
TRBJ1-5 TRBD1 . TRBV6-5 CASSYRTGIDQPQHF TGTGCCAGCAGTTACCGGACAGGCATCGATCAGCCCCAGCATTTT
TRBJ2-3 TRBD1 . TRBV6-2/TRBV6-3 CASSSQGATDTQYF TGTGCCAGCAGTTCACAGGGGGCCACAGATACGCAGTATTTT
TRBJ2-2 . . TRBV21-1 CASRNPGLYTGELFF TGTGCCAGCCGAAACCCGGGACTCTACACCGGGGAGCTGTTTTTT
TRBJ2-6 . . TRBV11-2 CASSLITPASGANVLTF TGTGCCAGCAGCTTAATTACTCCTGCCTCTGGGGCCAACGTCCTGACTTTC
TRBJ1-5 TRBD1 few TRBV19 CASKRDRGGNQPQHF TGTGCCAGTAAACGAGACAGGGGCGGCAATCAGCCCCAGCATTTT
TRBJ2-1 TRBD2 once TRBV11-2 CASSLLGGNNEQFF TGTGCCAGCAGCTTACTGGGGGGGAACAATGAGCAGTTCTTC
TRBJ1-1 . few TRBV2 CASSGGVSGDTEAFF TGTGCCAGCAGCGGCGGGGTCTCGGGGGACACTGAAGCTTTCTTT
TRBJ1-4 TRBD1 . TRBV5-1 CASSLAQGDEKLFF TGCGCCAGCAGCTTGGCACAGGGGGACGAAAAACTGTTTTTT
TRBJ2-4 TRBD2 . TRBV4-2 CASSQDGLAGIILAKNIQYF TGTGCCAGCAGCCAGGATGGACTAGCGGGGATTATACTAGCCAAAAACATTCAGTACTTC
TRBJ2-7 TRBD1 . TRBV29-1 CSVSQGDSYEQYF TGCAGCGTAAGTCAGGGGGACTCCTACGAGCAGTACTTC
TRBJ2-2 . . TRBV5-1 CASSLIIGGSYTGELFF TGCGCCAGCAGCTTGATTATTGGGGGCTCGTACACCGGGGAGCTGTTTTTT